This T cell receptor (beta chain) came from a study of identical twins. Study-wide points: A lower insertion count was a feature of abundant cord blood beta clonotypes, with no such feature in memory repertoires. Models underestimated out-of-frame TCR alpha sharing in monozygotic twins.

TCRdb processed the 5' RACE reads anew with MiXCR; each CDR3 protein has one entry. This table holds roughly 630,000 distinct CDR3 sequences, under 8.5% found once. The CDR3 extends over 14 amino acids. The germline CDR1 and CDR2 sequences are SNHLY and FYNNEI. Trimming left V 9 bases short and J 4 bases short, with 19 bases between. In this sample, this clonotype turned up a few times. Its antigen is as yet unknown. The donor group consisted entirely of healthy Caucasians. This same sample was also part of a study on yellow fever vaccine responses in identical twins. That publication notes: The T cell response to vaccination in identical twins was reportedly partly convergent and partly personalized.

This sequence joins TRBV2 and TRBJ2-7, with D perhaps matching TRBD1 (6 bases). Sequencing was done on a sample of PBMCs. The origin of this receptor is a woman younger than 30 in good health. DNA of the CDR3: TGTGCCAGTCTGGCAGGGGTGAGTGGGTACGAGCAGTACGTC. Translating gives CASLAGVSGYEQYV.